The clone carrying this TCR beta chain was found many times. The antigen is not known. This entry comes from a study of early T cells in non-severe SARS-CoV-2 infection. Across the study: Bulk RNA isolated from unsorted whole blood underwent sequencing; chains were not paired.

Unique molecular identifier tags were affixed to discrete cDNA molecules. TCRdb reprocessed the 5' RACE reads via MiXCR and lists one record per CDR3 protein. Here the sample spans about 90,000 distinct CDR3 sequences, 14% being singletons. General study points: The study's VDJdb matching favored anti-spike CD8 responses and missed private and CD4 specificities.

Looked up from germline, CDR1 is MNHNS and CDR2 is SASEGT. The CDR3 extends over 14 amino acids. The V gene lost 6 bases and the J gene lost 5 bases, with 16 bases spanning the gap. V usage is TRBV6-1 and J usage is TRBJ1-1; D not certain. The sample was whole blood. The source is an adult who was a healthcare worker with PCR-confirmed SARS-CoV-2 infection or an uninfected control (not recorded which). The CDR3 DNA reads as TGTGCCAGCAGCTTGGGTGTTGGGGAAACTGAAGCTTTCTTT. This encodes CASSLGVGETEAFF.